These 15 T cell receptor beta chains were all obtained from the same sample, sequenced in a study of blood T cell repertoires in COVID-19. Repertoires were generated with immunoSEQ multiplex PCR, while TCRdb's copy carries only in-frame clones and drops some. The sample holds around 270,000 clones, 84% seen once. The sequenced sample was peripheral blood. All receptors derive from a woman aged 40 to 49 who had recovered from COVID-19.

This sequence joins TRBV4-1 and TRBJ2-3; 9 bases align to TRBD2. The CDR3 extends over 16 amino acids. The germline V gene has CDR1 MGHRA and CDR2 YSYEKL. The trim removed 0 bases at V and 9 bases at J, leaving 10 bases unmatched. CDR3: CASSQDERGAWKTQYF. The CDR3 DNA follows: TGCGCCAGCAGCCAAGATGAGCGGGGGGCATGGAAGACGCAGTATTTT.

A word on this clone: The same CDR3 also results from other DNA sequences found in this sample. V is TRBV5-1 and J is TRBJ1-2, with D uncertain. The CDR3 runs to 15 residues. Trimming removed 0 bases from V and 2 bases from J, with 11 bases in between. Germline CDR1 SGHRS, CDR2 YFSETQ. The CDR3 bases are TGCGCCAGCAGCTTGGGACAAGGAGGGAACTATGGCTACACCTTC. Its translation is CASSLGQGGNYGYTF.

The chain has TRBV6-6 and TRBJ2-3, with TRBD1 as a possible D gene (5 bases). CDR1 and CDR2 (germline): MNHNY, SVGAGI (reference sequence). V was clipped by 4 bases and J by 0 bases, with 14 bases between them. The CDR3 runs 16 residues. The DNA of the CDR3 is TGTGCCAGCAGTTCCCTCGACAGAGCTAGCACAGATACGCAGTATTTT. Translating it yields CASSSLDRASTDTQYF.

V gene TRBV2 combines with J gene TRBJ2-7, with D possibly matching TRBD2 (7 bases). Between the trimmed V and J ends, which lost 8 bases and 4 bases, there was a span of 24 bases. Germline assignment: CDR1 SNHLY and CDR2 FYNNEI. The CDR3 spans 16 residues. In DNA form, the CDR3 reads TGTGCCAGCTTAGCTGGCAGGGGTCGGCGGGGGTACGAGCAGTACTTC. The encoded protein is CASLAGRGRRGYEQYF.

The CDR3 DNA is TGTGCCAGCAGTTACCGCCGACAGGGGGAAGAGACCCAGTACTTC. Amino acid sequence: CASSYRRQGEETQYF. V is TRBV6-5 and J is TRBJ2-5; 9 positions agree with TRBD1. The V gene end was trimmed by 2 bases and the J gene end by 3 bases; junction bases not matched to a gene: 4. The CDR3 contains 15 residues. Germline assignment: CDR1 MNHEY and CDR2 SVGAGI.

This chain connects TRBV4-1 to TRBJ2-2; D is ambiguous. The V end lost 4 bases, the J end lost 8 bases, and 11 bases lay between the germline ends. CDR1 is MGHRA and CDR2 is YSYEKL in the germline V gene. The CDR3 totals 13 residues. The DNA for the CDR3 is TGCGCCAGCAGCCTCCTAGTCCTAGGGGAGCTGTTTTTT. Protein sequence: CASSLLVLGELFF.

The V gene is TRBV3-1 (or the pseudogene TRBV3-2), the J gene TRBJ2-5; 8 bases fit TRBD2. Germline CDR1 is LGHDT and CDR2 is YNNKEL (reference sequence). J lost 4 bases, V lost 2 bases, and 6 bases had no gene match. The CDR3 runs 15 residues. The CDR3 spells CASSQRAGGAETQYF. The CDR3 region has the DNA TGTGCCAGCAGCCAACGGGCGGGGGGAGCAGAGACCCAGTACTTC.

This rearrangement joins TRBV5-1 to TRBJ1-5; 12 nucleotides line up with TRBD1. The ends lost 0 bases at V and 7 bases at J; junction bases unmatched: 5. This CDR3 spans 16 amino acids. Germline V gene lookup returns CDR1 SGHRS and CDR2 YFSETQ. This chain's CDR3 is CASSLGGQGAGQPQHF. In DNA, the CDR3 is TGCGCCAGCAGCTTGGGGGGACAGGGGGCTGGCCAGCCCCAGCATTTT.

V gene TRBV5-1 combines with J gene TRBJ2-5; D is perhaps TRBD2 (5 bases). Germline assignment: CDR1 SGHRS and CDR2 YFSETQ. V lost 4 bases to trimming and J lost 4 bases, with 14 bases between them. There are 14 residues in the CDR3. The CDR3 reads CASSPRVARETQYF. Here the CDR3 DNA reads TGCGCCAGCAGCCCGAGGGTGGCCCGAGAGACCCAGTACTTC.

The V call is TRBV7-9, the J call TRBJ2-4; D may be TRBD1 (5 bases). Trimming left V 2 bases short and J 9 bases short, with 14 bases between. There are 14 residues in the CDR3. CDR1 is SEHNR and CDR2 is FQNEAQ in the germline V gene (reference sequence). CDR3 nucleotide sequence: TGTGCCAGCAGCTTAAGACCCCCTCAGGGCATTCAGTACTTC. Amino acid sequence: CASSLRPPQGIQYF. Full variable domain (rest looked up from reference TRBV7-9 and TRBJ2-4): DTGVSQNPRHKITKRGQNVTFRCDPISEHNRLYWYRQTLGQGPEFLTYFQNEAQLEKSRLLSDRFSAERPKGSFSTLEIQRTEQGDSAMYLCASSLRPPQGIQYFGAGTRLSVL.

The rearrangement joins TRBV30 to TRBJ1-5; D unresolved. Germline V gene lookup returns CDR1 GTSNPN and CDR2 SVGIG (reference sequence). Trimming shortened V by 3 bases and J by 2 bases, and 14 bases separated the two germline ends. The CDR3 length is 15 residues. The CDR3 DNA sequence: TGTGCCTGGAGCACCGGAGGCCGCGGCAATCAGCCCCAGCATTTT. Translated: CAWSTGGRGNQPQHF.

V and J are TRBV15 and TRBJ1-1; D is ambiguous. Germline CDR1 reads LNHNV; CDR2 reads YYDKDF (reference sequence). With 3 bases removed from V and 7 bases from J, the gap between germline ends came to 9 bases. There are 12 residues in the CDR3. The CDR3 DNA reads TGTGCCACCAGCAGCTCTTACAGTGAAGCTTTCTTT. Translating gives CATSSSYSEAFF.

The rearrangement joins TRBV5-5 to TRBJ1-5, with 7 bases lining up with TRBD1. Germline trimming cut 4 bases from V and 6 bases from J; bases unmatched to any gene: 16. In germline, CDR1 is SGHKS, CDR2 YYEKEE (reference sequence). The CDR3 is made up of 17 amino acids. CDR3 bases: TGTGCCAGCAGCCCCACCGTACACGACAGGGCAATTCAGCCCCAGCATTTT. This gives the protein CASSPTVHDRAIQPQHF.

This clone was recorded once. CDR3 sequence (DNA): TGTGCCAGCACTGCGACAGGGACCGGGGAGCTGTTTTTT. It translates to CASTATGTGELFF. The chain combines TRBV28 with TRBJ2-2, with 7 bases matching TRBD1. The CDR3 runs to 13 residues. Germline assignment: CDR1 MDHEN and CDR2 SYDVKM. V lost 7 bases to trimming and J lost 5 bases; unmatched junction nucleotides: 4.

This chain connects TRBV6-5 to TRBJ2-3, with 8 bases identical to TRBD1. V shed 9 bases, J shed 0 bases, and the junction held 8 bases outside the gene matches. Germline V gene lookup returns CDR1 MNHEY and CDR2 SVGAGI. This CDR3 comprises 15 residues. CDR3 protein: CAREGRDRSTDTQYF. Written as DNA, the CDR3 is TGTGCCAGGGAAGGACGGGACAGGAGCACAGATACGCAGTATTTT.